One and the same sample provided the 27 T cell receptor beta chains below, sequenced in a study of blood T cell repertoires in COVID-19. Sequenced by immunoSEQ multiplex PCR; TCRdb stores in-frame clones only, minus some. The sample consists of 270,000 or so clones, approximately 86% of them appearing once. The sequenced sample consisted of peripheral blood. The receptor source for this set is a man in his forties with active or convalescent COVID-19.

The V call is TRBV28, the J call TRBJ2-5; TRBD2 is a possible D gene (5 bases). Germline CDR1 MDHEN, CDR2 SYDVKM. With 5 bases removed from V and 3 bases from J, the gap between germline ends came to 13 bases. The CDR3 length is 14 residues. The CDR3: CASSLPGKKETQYF. CDR3 bases: TGTGCCAGCAGTCTCCCCGGGAAGAAAGAGACCCAGTACTTC. The complete variable domain, with remaining parts taken from reference TRBV28 and TRBJ2-5, reads DVKVTQSSRYLVKRTGEKVFLECVQDMDHENMFWYRQDPGLGLRLIYFSYDVKMKEKGDIPEGYSVSREKKERFSLILESASTNQTSMYLCASSLPGKKETQYFGPGTRLLVL.

Written as DNA, the CDR3 is TGTGCCAGCAGCCGGGAGGACAGACCCTACGAGCAGTACTTC. Its translation is CASSREDRPYEQYF. The chain links TRBV7-9 to TRBJ2-7; D possibly corresponds to TRBD2 (7 bases). Germline V gives CDR1 SEHNR, CDR2 FQNEAQ (reference sequence). V dropped 5 bases and J dropped 2 bases, with 13 bases sitting between them. The CDR3 sequence is 14 residues long.

The chain links TRBV7-8 to TRBJ2-1; maybe TRBD2 (5 bases). The CDR3 is 14 amino acids. The V gene's germline CDR1 is SGHVS and CDR2 FQNEAQ. Trimming shortened V by 1 base and J by 6 bases, and 10 bases separated the two germline ends. The CDR3: CASSLGSAGNEQFF. For the CDR3, the DNA is TGTGCCAGCAGCTTAGGTTCGGCGGGCAATGAGCAGTTCTTC.

The genes are TRBV5-6 and TRBJ1-2; tentatively, D is TRBD1 (5 bases). Germline V lookup: CDR1 SGHDT, CDR2 YYEEEE. The V end lost 3 bases, the J end lost 4 bases, and 13 bases lay between the germline ends. The CDR3 runs 14 residues. The CDR3 sequence is CASSSQGFLYGYTF. The CDR3 nucleotides are TGTGCCAGCAGCTCCCAGGGTTTTCTCTATGGCTACACCTTC.

The chain uses TRBV3-1 (or the pseudogene TRBV3-2) and TRBJ2-7, with D possibly TRBD2 on 6 matching bases. CDR3 size: 14 residues. Germline CDR1 reads LGHDT; CDR2 reads YNNKEL (reference sequence). V was shortened by 1 base and J by 6 bases, with 13 bases between the two germline ends. CDR3 coding DNA: TGTGCCAGCAGCCAAGTCGTCCAGACTAGCGAGCAGTACTTC. Its translation: CASSQVVQTSEQYF.

The chain is built from TRBV28 and TRBJ2-7; 9 bases agree with TRBD1. J was trimmed by 3 bases and V by 3 bases; bases with no gene match: 3. The length of the CDR3 is 14 residues. CDR1 is MDHEN, CDR2 SYDVKM, per germline. CDR3 amino acids: CASSLGGQGYEQYF. CDR3 DNA: TGTGCCAGCAGTTTGGGGGGACAGGGCTACGAGCAGTACTTC.

The chain employs TRBV24-1 and TRBJ2-2, with 8 bases identical to TRBD2. V lost 2 bases and J lost 1; bases outside the gene matches: 5. This CDR3 contains 17 residues. The germline V gene has CDR1 KGHDR and CDR2 SFDVKD. The CDR3 spells CATSDWSGRMNTGELFF. For the CDR3, the DNA is TGTGCCACCAGTGATTGGAGCGGGAGAATGAACACCGGGGAGCTGTTTTTT.

In this sample, this clone turned up a few times. The chain joins TRBV7-8 to TRBJ1-1; no reliable D call. The CDR3 totals 14 residues. The V gene's germline CDR1 is SGHVS and CDR2 FQNEAQ. Trimming left V 5 bases short and J 0 bases short, with 10 bases between. This CDR3 is CASSVLGLNTEAFF. The DNA of the CDR3 is TGTGCCAGCAGCGTCCTCGGGTTGAACACTGAAGCTTTCTTT.

The genes are TRBV18 and TRBJ2-5; D call uncertain. The V gene lost 3 bases and the J gene lost 1 base, with 12 bases spanning the gap. Germline CDR1 is KGHSH and CDR2 is LQKENI. The CDR3 is made up of 15 amino acids. The CDR3: CASSPQGGGQETQYF. DNA for the CDR3: TGTGCCAGCTCACCCCAAGGCGGCGGCCAAGAGACCCAGTACTTC.

In nucleotides, the CDR3 is TGTGCCAGCAGTTACTCGAGACAGGGACCTTACGAGCAGTACTTC. Its protein product is CASSYSRQGPYEQYF. The chain employs TRBV6-5 and TRBJ2-7; 7 positions agree with TRBD1. CDR1 is MNHEY and CDR2 is SVGAGI in the germline V gene. V gave up 0 bases and J gave up 4 bases; unmatched junction bases: 6. CDR3 size: 15 residues.

The chain combines TRBV10-3 with TRBJ2-1; TRBD1 might be the D (6 bases). The CDR3 extends over 16 amino acids. Germline V gene lookup returns CDR1 ENHRY and CDR2 SYGVKD. V dropped 8 bases and J dropped 0 bases, with 17 bases sitting between them. The CDR3 coding sequence is TGTGCCATCCTCGCAGGGGATACTAGCTCCTACAATGAGCAGTTCTTC. Amino acids: CAILAGDTSSYNEQFF.

As DNA, the CDR3 is TGTGCCAGCAGCTTAGCGGGAGGGAGTGGTACGCAGTATTTT. This gives the protein CASSLAGGSGTQYF. This chain connects TRBV7-9 to TRBJ2-3; 7 bases agree with TRBD2. J was trimmed by 8 bases and V by 0 bases; bases with no gene match: 5. Germline values: CDR1 SEHNR, CDR2 FQNEAQ (reference sequence). CDR3 length equals 14 residues.

The chain links TRBV6-4 to TRBJ2-1, with 10 bases matching TRBD2. Germline lookup yields CDR1 MRHNA and CDR2 SNTAGT. V was clipped by 0 bases and J by 9 bases; unmatched bases: 8. The CDR3 is 16 amino acids. CDR3: CASSDSGASGSGEQFF. CDR3 coding DNA: TGTGCCAGCAGTGACTCTGGGGCTAGCGGGAGTGGTGAGCAGTTCTTC.

V usage is TRBV5-4 and J usage is TRBJ2-7; the match to TRBD1 covers 9 bases. Germline CDR1 SGHNT, CDR2 YYREEE (reference sequence). J lost 6 bases, V lost 3 bases, and 7 bases had no gene match. The CDR3 is 14 amino acids. This chain's CDR3 is CASSSTGGYSEQYF. The CDR3 DNA is TGTGCCAGCAGCTCGACAGGGGGATACTCCGAGCAGTACTTC.

About this clone itself: Other DNA sequences within the sample encode an identical CDR3. This sequence joins TRBV2 and TRBJ2-1; the match to TRBD2 covers 8 bases. V lost 1 base to trimming and J lost 4 bases; unmatched junction nucleotides: 6. The CDR3 totals 16 residues. Germline V CDR1 and CDR2: SNHLY, FYNNEI. CDR3 residues: CASSEDAGGSYNEQFF. As DNA, the CDR3 is TGTGCCAGCAGTGAAGACGCGGGGGGCTCGTACAATGAGCAGTTCTTC. The whole variable domain, filled in from reference TRBV2 and TRBJ2-1, reads EPEVTQTPSHQVTQMGQEVILRCVPISNHLYFYWYRQILGQKVEFLVSFYNNEISEKSEIFDDQFSVERPDGSNFTLKIRSTKLEDSAMYFCASSEDAGGSYNEQFFGPGTRLTVL.

This chain links TRBV4-1 with TRBJ1-4, with a tentative D call TRBD1 (6 bases). The germline gives CDR1 MGHRA, CDR2 YSYEKL. The CDR3 is made up of 17 amino acids. Trimming took off 0 bases at V and 2 bases at J, with 13 bases between the two ends. The CDR3 protein is CASSQDPTGSTNEKLFF. CDR3 coding DNA: TGCGCCAGCAGCCAAGACCCTACAGGGTCTACTAATGAAAAACTGTTTTTT.

This chain links TRBV4-1 with TRBJ1-2; a possible D gene is TRBD1 (5 bases). CDR1 MGHRA and CDR2 YSYEKL come from the germline V gene. V lost 0 bases, J lost 8 bases, and 16 bases lay in between. This CDR3 spans 15 amino acids. The CDR3 region has the DNA TGCGCCAGCAGCCAAGATCAGTCCGGGGGGTACGGCTACACCTTC. It codes for CASSQDQSGGYGYTF.

The chain carries TRBV5-1 and TRBJ1-3; TRBD1 agrees at 7 bases. Germline loops: CDR1 SGHRS, CDR2 YFSETQ. V shed 0 bases and J 0 bases; nucleotides not matched to a gene: 6. This CDR3 has 17 amino acids. Here the CDR3 reads CASSLGWGQISGNTIYF. CDR3 sequence (DNA): TGCGCCAGCAGCTTGGGATGGGGACAGATCTCTGGAAACACCATATATTTT. Filled out from reference TRBV5-1 and TRBJ1-3, the complete variable domain reads KAGVTQTPRYLIKTRGQQVTLSCSPISGHRSVSWYQQTPGQGLQFLFEYFSETQRNKGNFPGRFSGRQFSNSRSEMNVSTLELGDSALYLCASSLGWGQISGNTIYFGEGSWLTVV.

The table lists this clone with a few counts. This chain links TRBV6-6 with TRBJ1-5; possibly TRBD1 for D (6 bases). V was clipped by 5 bases and J by 7 bases, with 9 bases between them. This CDR3 has 12 amino acids. Germline-derived CDR1 and CDR2 are MNHNY and SVGAGI (reference sequence). CDR3 in amino acids: CASSMDSQPQHF. CDR3 DNA: TGTGCCAGCAGTATGGACAGCCAGCCCCAGCATTTT.

The genes are TRBV12-3 or TRBV12-4 and TRBJ1-6, with a possible D match to TRBD1 (6 bases). Trimming left V 6 bases short and J 8 bases short, with 11 bases between. The CDR3 spans 13 residues. The DNA of the CDR3 is TGTGCCAGCAGCACAGGGATGGATTCACCCCTCCACTTT. Translating it yields CASSTGMDSPLHF.

The J gene is TRBJ1-1, the V gene TRBV30, with D perhaps matching TRBD1 (5 bases). The V and J ends lost 5 bases and 2 bases respectively, with 9 bases between them. Germline CDR1 is GTSNPN and CDR2 is SVGIG (reference sequence). The CDR3 is 12 residues long. The CDR3 loop reads CAWGRDNTEAFF. CDR3 sequence (DNA): TGTGCCTGGGGCAGGGATAACACTGAAGCTTTCTTT.

V is TRBV23-1 and J is TRBJ2-2; D possibly corresponds to TRBD2 (5 bases). TRBV23-1 is given ORF status, its function remaining uncertain. The germline V and J ends were trimmed by 4 bases and 6 bases, with 9 bases remaining between them. The CDR3 contains 13 residues. CDR3 amino acids: CASSLGEAGELFF. The DNA for the CDR3 is TGCGCCAGCAGTCTCGGGGAAGCCGGGGAGCTGTTTTTT.

CDR3 bases: TGTGCTACCAAAACGAGTATGAACACTGAAGCTTTCTTT. Protein: CATKTSMNTEAFF. This chain uses TRBV12-5 with TRBJ1-1; D remains ambiguous. Germline V gene lookup returns CDR1 LGHNT and CDR2 FRNRAP. V was cut by 10 bases and J by 0 bases, with 12 bases left in between. There are 13 residues in the CDR3.

The chain combines TRBV29-1 with TRBJ2-7; TRBD1 is a possible D gene (5 bases). The CDR3 loop spans 14 amino acids. Trimming took 1 base from V and 2 from J, leaving 12 bases between them. Germline CDR1 is SQVTM and CDR2 is ANQGSEA. The DNA for the CDR3 is TGCAGCGTTGAAGCTGGTAGGACACCCTACGAGCAGTACTTC. This gives the protein CSVEAGRTPYEQYF.

The rearrangement uses TRBV5-6 and TRBJ1-1; 7 bases align to TRBD1. The CDR3 contains 14 residues. Per germline, CDR1 SGHDT and CDR2 YYEEEE. The ends lost 10 bases at V and 1 base at J; junction bases unmatched: 10. CDR3 protein: CASSRDRRNTEAFF. CDR3 bases: TGTGCCTCCTCCCGGGACAGACGGAACACTGAAGCTTTCTTT. The full variable domain, its missing parts supplied by reference TRBV5-6 and TRBJ1-1, is DAGVTQSPTHLIKTRGQQVTLRCSPKSGHDTVSWYQQALGQGPQFIFQYYEEEERQRGNFPDRFSGHQFPNYSSELNVNALLLGDSALYLCASSRDRRNTEAFFGQGTRLTVV.

The gene calls are TRBV4-1 and TRBJ1-4; 7 nucleotides agree with TRBD1. This CDR3 has 16 amino acids. Losses at the gene ends were 2 bases for V and 8 bases for J; bases not matched to a gene: 11. Germline values: CDR1 MGHRA, CDR2 YSYEKL. The CDR3 DNA follows: TGCGCCAGCAGCCAACTAACACAGGGGTTAGGCGAAAAACTGTTTTTT. It is translated as CASSQLTQGLGEKLFF.

This clone came up a few times. V usage is TRBV28 and J usage is TRBJ1-5, with a weak D call TRBD1 (5 bases). Trimming pared 3 bases from V and 0 bases from J, leaving 18 bases between. Germline V gene sequence: CDR1 MDHEN, CDR2 SYDVKM. This CDR3 comprises 18 residues. CDR3 residues: CASSFIRSQGHSNQPQHF. The CDR3 nucleotides are TGTGCCAGCAGTTTTATTCGGTCCCAGGGTCATAGCAATCAGCCCCAGCATTTT.